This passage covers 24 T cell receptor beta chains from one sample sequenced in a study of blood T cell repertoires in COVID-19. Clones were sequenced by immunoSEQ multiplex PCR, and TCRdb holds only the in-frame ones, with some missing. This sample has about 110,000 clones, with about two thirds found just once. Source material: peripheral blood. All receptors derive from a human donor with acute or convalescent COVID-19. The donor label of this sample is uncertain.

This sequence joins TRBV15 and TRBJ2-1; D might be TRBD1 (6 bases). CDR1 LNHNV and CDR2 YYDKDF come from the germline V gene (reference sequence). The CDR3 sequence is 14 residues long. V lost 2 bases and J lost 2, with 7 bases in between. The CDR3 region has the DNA TGTGCCACCAGCAGACAGGGGCCCTACAATGAGCAGTTCTTC. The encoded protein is CATSRQGPYNEQFF.

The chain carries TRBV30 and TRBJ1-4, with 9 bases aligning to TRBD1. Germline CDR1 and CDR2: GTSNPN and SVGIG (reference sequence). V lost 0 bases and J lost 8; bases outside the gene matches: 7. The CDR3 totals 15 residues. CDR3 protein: CAWSVLGTGREKLFF. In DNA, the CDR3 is TGTGCCTGGAGTGTACTCGGGACAGGGAGAGAAAAACTGTTTTTT. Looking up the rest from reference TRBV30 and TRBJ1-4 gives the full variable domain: SQTIHQWPATLVQPVGSPLSLECTVEGTSNPNLYWYRQAAGRGLQLLFYSVGIGQISSEVPQNLSASRPQDRQFILSSKKLLLSDSGFYLCAWSVLGTGREKLFFGSGTQLSVL.

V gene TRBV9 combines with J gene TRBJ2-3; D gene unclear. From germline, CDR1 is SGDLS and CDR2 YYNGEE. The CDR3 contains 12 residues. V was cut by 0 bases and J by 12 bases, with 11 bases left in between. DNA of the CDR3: TGTGCCAGCAGCGTAGGCGGCGGTCTACAGTATTTT. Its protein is CASSVGGGLQYF.

CDR3 sequence reads: CASSPGVGPGRGDTQYF. CDR3 DNA: TGTGCCAGCAGTCCCGGCGTCGGACCAGGGAGGGGCGATACGCAGTATTTT. V usage is TRBV6-6 and J usage is TRBJ2-3, with 7 bases that match TRBD2. With V trimmed by 5 bases and J by 6 bases, 17 bases remained unmatched. Germline CDR1 is MNHNY and CDR2 is SVGAGI (reference sequence). There are 17 residues in the CDR3.

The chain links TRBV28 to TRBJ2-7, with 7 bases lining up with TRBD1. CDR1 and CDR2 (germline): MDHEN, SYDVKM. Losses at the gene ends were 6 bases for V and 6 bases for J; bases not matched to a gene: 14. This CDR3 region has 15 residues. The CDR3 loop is CASSRTQDRAGEQYF. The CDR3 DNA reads TGTGCCAGCAGCCGAACGCAAGACAGGGCGGGCGAGCAGTACTTC.

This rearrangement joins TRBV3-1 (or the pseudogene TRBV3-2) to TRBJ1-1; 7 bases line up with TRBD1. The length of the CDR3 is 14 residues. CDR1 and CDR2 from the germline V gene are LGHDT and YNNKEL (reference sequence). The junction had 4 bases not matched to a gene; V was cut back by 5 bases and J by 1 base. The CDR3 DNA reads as TGTGCCAGCAGCTCGGACAGGTCGAACACTGAAGCTTTCTTT. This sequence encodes CASSSDRSNTEAFF.

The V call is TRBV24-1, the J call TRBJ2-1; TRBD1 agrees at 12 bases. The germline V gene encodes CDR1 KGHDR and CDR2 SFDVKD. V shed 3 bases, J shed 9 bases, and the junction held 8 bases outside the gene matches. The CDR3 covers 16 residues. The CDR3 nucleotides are TGTGCCACCAGTGATCCCGGGACAGGGGGCAGGGGTGAGCAGTTCTTC. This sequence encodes CATSDPGTGGRGEQFF.

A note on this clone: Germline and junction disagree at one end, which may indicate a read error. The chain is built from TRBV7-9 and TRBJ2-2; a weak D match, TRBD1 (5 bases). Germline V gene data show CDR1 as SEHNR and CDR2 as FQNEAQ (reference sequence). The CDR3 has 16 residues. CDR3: CASSLDQGAKTGELFF. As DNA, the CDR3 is TGTGCCAGCAGCTTAGATCAAGGGGCGAAGACCGGGGAGCTGTTTTTT.

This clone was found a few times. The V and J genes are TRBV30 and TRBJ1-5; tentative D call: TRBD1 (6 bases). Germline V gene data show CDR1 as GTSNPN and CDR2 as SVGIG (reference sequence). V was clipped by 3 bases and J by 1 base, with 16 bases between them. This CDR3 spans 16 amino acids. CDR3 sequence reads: CAWSPKGRGSNQPQHF. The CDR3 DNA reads TGTGCCTGGAGCCCCAAGGGCAGGGGAAGCAATCAGCCCCAGCATTTT.

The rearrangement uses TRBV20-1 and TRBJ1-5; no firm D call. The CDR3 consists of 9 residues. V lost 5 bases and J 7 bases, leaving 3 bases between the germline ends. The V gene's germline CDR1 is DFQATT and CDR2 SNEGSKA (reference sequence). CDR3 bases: TGCAGTGCTGGCCAGCCCCAGCATTTT. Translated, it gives CSAGQPQHF.

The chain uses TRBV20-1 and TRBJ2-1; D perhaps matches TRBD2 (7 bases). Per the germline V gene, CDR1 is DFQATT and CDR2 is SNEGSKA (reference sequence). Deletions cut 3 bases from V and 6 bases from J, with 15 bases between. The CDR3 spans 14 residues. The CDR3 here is CSASRGAPRNEQFF. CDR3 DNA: TGCAGTGCTAGTCGGGGGGCTCCTCGCAATGAGCAGTTCTTC.

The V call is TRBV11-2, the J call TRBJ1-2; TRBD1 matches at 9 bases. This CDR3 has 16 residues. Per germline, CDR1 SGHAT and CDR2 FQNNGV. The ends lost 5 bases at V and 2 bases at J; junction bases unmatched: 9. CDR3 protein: CASSQSPDRGNYGYTF. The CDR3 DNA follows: TGTGCCAGCAGCCAAAGCCCTGACAGGGGGAACTATGGCTACACCTTC.

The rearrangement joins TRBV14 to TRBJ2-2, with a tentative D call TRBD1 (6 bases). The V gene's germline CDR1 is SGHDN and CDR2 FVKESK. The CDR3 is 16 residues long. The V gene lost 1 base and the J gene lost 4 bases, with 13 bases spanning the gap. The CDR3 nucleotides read TGTGCCAGCAGCCAAGTTCGTACAGGGACCACCGGGGAGCTGTTTTTT. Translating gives CASSQVRTGTTGELFF. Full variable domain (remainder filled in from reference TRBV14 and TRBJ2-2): EAGVTQFPSHSVIEKGQTVTLRCDPISGHDNLYWYRRVMGKEIKFLLHFVKESKQDESGMPNNRFLAERTGGTYSTLKVQPAELEDSGVYFCASSQVRTGTTGELFFGEGSRLTVL.

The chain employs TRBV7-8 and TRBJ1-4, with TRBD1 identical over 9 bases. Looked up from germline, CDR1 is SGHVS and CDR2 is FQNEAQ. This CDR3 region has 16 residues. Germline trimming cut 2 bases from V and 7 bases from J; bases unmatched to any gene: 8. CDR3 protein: CASSLSSGQGVEKLFF. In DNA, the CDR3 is TGTGCCAGCAGCTTATCCTCGGGACAGGGAGTTGAAAAACTGTTTTTT.

CDR3 coding DNA: TGTGCCAGCAGATCCGGGACAGGCGGTAATTCACCCCTCCACTTT. This translates into CASRSGTGGNSPLHF. The chain uses TRBV5-5 and TRBJ1-6; 8 bases line up with TRBD1. The length of the CDR3 is 15 residues. V lost 5 bases to trimming and J lost 6 bases; unmatched junction nucleotides: 7. Germline loops: CDR1 SGHKS, CDR2 YYEKEE (reference sequence).

CDR3 loop: CAWSGPGQFYGYTF. CDR3 in DNA: TGTGCCTGGAGTGGCCCCGGACAGTTCTATGGCTACACCTTC. This chain joins TRBV30 and TRBJ1-2, with D maybe TRBD1 (6 bases). Germline assignment: CDR1 GTSNPN and CDR2 SVGIG (reference sequence). Trimming left V 1 base short and J 4 bases short, with 13 bases between. The CDR3 has 14 residues.

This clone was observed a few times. The CDR3 region has the DNA TGTGCCAGCTCCGTGGCGGGCAATCAGCCCCAGCATTTT. Translating gives CASSVAGNQPQHF. This chain connects TRBV6-5 to TRBJ1-5; D unresolved. This CDR3 is 13 amino acids long. Germline V gene lookup returns CDR1 MNHEY and CDR2 SVGAGI. V was pared by 8 bases and J by 2 bases, with 10 bases between.

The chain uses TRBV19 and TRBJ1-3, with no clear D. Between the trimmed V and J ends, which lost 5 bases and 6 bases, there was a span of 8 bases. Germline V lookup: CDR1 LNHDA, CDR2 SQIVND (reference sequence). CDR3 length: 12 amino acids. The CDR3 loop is CASSRTENTIYF. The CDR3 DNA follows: TGTGCCAGTAGTCGAACAGAAAACACCATATATTTT.

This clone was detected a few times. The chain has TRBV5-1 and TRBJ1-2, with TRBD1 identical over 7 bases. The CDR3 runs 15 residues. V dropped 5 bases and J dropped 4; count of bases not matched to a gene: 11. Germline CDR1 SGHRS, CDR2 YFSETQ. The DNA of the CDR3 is TGCGCCAGCAGAACTGCCCTACGGGACAGCTATGGCTACACCTTC. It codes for CASRTALRDSYGYTF.

CDR3 region: CTSSQVETGGRTYEQYV. The CDR3, as DNA: TGCACCAGCAGCCAAGTCGAAACAGGGGGCCGCACCTACGAGCAGTACGTC. This chain uses TRBV1 with TRBJ2-7; the table's D call of TRBD1 was not tested on the DNA. TRBV1 is a pseudogene segment. This CDR3 contains 17 residues.

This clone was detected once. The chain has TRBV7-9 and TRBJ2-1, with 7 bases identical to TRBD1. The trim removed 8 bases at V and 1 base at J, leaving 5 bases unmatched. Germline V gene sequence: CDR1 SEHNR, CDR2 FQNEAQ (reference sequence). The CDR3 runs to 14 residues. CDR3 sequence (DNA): TGTGCCAGCGAACGACAGGGATCCTACAATGAGCAGTTCTTC. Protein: CASERQGSYNEQFF.

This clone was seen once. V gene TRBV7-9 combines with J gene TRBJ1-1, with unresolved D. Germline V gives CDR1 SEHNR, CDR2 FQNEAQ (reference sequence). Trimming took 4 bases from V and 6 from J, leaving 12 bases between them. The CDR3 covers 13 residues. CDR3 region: CASSSREGAEAFF. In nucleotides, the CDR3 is TGTGCCAGCAGCTCCCGGGAGGGTGCTGAAGCTTTCTTT.

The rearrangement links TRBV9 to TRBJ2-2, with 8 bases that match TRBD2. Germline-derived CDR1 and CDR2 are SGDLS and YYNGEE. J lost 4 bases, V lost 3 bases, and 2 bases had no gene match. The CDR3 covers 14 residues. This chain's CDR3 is CASSGGLVTGELFF. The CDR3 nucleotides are TGTGCCAGCAGCGGGGGACTAGTCACCGGGGAGCTGTTTTTT.

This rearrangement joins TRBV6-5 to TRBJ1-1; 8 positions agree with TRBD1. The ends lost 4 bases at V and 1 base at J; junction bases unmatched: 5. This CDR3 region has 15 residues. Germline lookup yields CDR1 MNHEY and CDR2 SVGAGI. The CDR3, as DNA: TGTGCCAGCAGTTCCGACAGGGGACCGAACACTGAAGCTTTCTTT. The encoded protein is CASSSDRGPNTEAFF.